Each of the 15 T cell receptor beta chains below was sequenced from the same sample in a study of post-analysis software for immune sequencing data (dated by TCRdb to 2015 to 2017). These receptors lack a known antigen. Receptor libraries were prepared by PCR. Sequencing used an Illumina HiSeq 2500. To reduce PCR and sequencing biases, unique molecular identifiers were incorporated into the TCR beta cDNA libraries. In-frame beta chains were kept once TCRdb had trimmed the public reads at Q25 with fastp and called clones with MiXCR. Each CDR3 protein gets just one entry, which takes the most common genes and DNA from the rows behind it. The sample data list approximately 770,000 distinct CDR3 sequences, and around 42% of these were observed just once. Roughly 5.2% of the sample comes from the top ten. The paper as a whole reports these results and caveats: Significantly higher frequencies in patients than in controls were found for a few TRBV segments, including TRBV5-6, TRBV5-1 and TRBV20-1.

The sample taken for sequencing was blood. The receptors originated from a girl aged 5 to 17 with multiple sclerosis.

This rearrangement joins TRBV4-3 to TRBJ2-7; tentatively, D is TRBD1 (6 bases). V was pared by 3 bases and J by 3 bases, with 15 bases between. CDR1 and CDR2 (germline): LGHNA, YSLEER. The CDR3 has 15 residues. The DNA for the CDR3 is TGCGCCAGCAGCCAGGGGCAGGGGCTCCTCTACGAGCAGTACTTC. It yields the protein CASSQGQGLLYEQYF.

A single count supports this clonotype. This chain uses TRBV2 with TRBJ2-7; 9 nucleotides align to TRBD1. Germline V lookup: CDR1 SNHLY, CDR2 FYNNEI. V lost 2 bases to trimming and J lost 3 bases; unmatched junction nucleotides: 8. The CDR3 loop spans 16 amino acids. CDR3 loop: CASSENPGTGFYEQYF. The CDR3 DNA reads TGTGCCAGCAGTGAAAACCCCGGGACAGGGTTCTACGAGCAGTACTTC.

V and J are TRBV20-1 and TRBJ2-1, with TRBD2 matching 7 bases. V trimming: 2 bases; J trimming: 4 bases; junction bases outside the gene matches: 8. There are 15 residues in the CDR3. The V gene's germline CDR1 is DFQATT and CDR2 SNEGSKA (reference sequence). The CDR3 bases are TGCAGTGCTAGACCGGACCGGGGGGTTTACAATGAGCAGTTCTTC. Its translation: CSARPDRGVYNEQFF.

The chain carries TRBV20-1 and TRBJ2-1; the D is unclear. This CDR3 has 13 residues. CDR1 is DFQATT, CDR2 SNEGSKA, per germline (reference sequence). Trimming pared 3 bases from V and 6 bases from J, leaving 12 bases between. The CDR3: CSASQPTTNEQFF. The CDR3 DNA reads TGCAGTGCTAGTCAGCCTACCACCAATGAGCAGTTCTTC.

This clonotype was detected many times. The chain couples TRBV7-8 to TRBJ1-6; possible D gene TRBD1, 6 bases. The CDR3 covers 15 residues. Trimming stripped 1 base from V and 7 bases from J, with 11 bases between. Germline V lookup: CDR1 SGHVS, CDR2 FQNEAQ. CDR3 sequence (DNA): TGTGCCAGCAGCTTAGAGGGGGGGTGGAATTCACCCCTCCACTTT. It encodes CASSLEGGWNSPLHF.

This clonotype was seen more than once but under ten times. The CDR3 spells CASSFYGVSGNEQFF. The CDR3 nucleotides are TGTGCCAGCAGTTTCTATGGAGTCAGTGGCAATGAGCAGTTCTTC. J is TRBJ2-1 and V is TRBV28; D unresolved. Germline lookup yields CDR1 MDHEN and CDR2 SYDVKM. The CDR3 loop spans 15 amino acids. V shed 3 bases and J shed 6 bases, with 15 bases lying between them.

The chain joins TRBV6-1 to TRBJ2-1, with D unclear. This CDR3 comprises 14 residues. CDR1 MNHNS and CDR2 SASEGT come from the germline V gene. V was pared by 7 bases and J by 0 bases, with 10 bases between. The CDR3 DNA sequence: TGTGCCAGCACGGTGGCGGCCTCCTACAATGAGCAGTTCTTC. Translated, it gives CASTVAASYNEQFF.

The chain links TRBV2 to TRBJ1-2, with 8 bases identical to TRBD1. This CDR3 is built from 16 residues. Germline lookup yields CDR1 SNHLY and CDR2 FYNNEI. V was clipped by 5 bases and J by 4 bases; unmatched bases: 12. CDR3 region: CASSPRYPGQAYGYTF. The CDR3 DNA reads TGTGCCAGCAGTCCCCGTTATCCGGGACAGGCCTATGGCTACACCTTC.

This clonotype has just a few counts. The chain recombines TRBV20-1 with TRBJ2-2; D is possibly TRBD1 or TRBD2 (5 bases each). Deletions cut 6 bases from V and 3 bases from J, with 5 bases between. The germline V gene has CDR1 DFQATT and CDR2 SNEGSKA (reference sequence). The CDR3 covers 11 residues. The CDR3 DNA is TGCAGTGCGGGGGACACCGGGGAGCTGTTTTTT. This gives the protein CSAGDTGELFF.

This clonotype was recorded a few times. The genes are TRBV5-1 and TRBJ2-3, with D possibly TRBD2 on 6 matching bases. CDR1 is SGHRS and CDR2 is YFSETQ in the germline V gene. V lost 0 bases and J 2 bases, leaving 13 bases between the germline ends. The CDR3 covers 16 residues. CDR3 nucleotides: TGCGCCAGCAGCTTGGATGGGCGGGGCCCCACAGATACGCAGTATTTT. Residues: CASSLDGRGPTDTQYF.

This clonotype turned up a few times. The CDR3 sequence: CASASLNIQYF. CDR3 coding DNA: TGTGCCAGCGCCAGTTTAAACATTCAGTACTTC. The rearrangement uses TRBV12-3 or TRBV12-4 and TRBJ2-4; no reliable D call. The CDR3 spans 11 residues. Trimming took off 8 bases at V and 6 bases at J, with 8 bases between the two ends.

This rearrangement joins TRBV5-1 to TRBJ2-7, with TRBD2 matching 7 bases. From germline, CDR1 is SGHRS and CDR2 YFSETQ. This CDR3 spans 16 amino acids. V shed 5 bases, J shed 0 bases, and the junction held 11 bases outside the gene matches. The CDR3 DNA sequence: TGCGCCAGCAGTTTTGTTACTAGCGCCAGCTCCTACGAGCAGTACTTC. Translation: CASSFVTSASSYEQYF. Full variable domain (remainder filled in from reference TRBV5-1 and TRBJ2-7): KAGVTQTPRYLIKTRGQQVTLSCSPISGHRSVSWYQQTPGQGLQFLFEYFSETQRNKGNFPGRFSGRQFSNSRSEMNVSTLELGDSALYLCASSFVTSASSYEQYFGPGTRLTVT.

This clonotype was seen more than once but under ten times. The chain carries TRBV6-6 and TRBJ1-1; no reliable D call. CDR1 MNHNY and CDR2 SVGAGI come from the germline V gene (reference sequence). Deletions cut 2 bases from V and 0 bases from J, with 16 bases between. The CDR3 is 17 amino acids. CDR3 nucleotides: TGTGCCAGCAGTTACGATTGGTCAGACCGTATGAACACTGAAGCTTTCTTT. Its protein product is CASSYDWSDRMNTEAFF.

In its sample, this clonotype was seen a few times. The chain links TRBV20-1 to TRBJ2-5, with D unresolved. V was trimmed by 5 bases and J by 1 base, leaving 17 bases between them. Germline lookup yields CDR1 DFQATT and CDR2 SNEGSKA (reference sequence). This CDR3 is built from 15 residues. CDR3 bases: TGCAGTGCTGACCGCACCCCCGGACCCCAAGAGACCCAGTACTTC. It encodes CSADRTPGPQETQYF.

V gene TRBV6-5 combines with J gene TRBJ2-1; no firm D call. The CDR3 runs to 15 residues. Germline V lookup: CDR1 MNHEY, CDR2 SVGAGI. V lost 0 bases to trimming and J lost 8 bases, with 14 bases between them. CDR3: CASSYSFLVADEQFF. CDR3 in DNA: TGTGCCAGCAGTTACTCCTTCCTAGTAGCCGATGAGCAGTTCTTC.